This T cell receptor (beta chain) was documented in a study of blood T cell repertoires in COVID-19. Study context: Samples came from the United States, Italy and Spain, spanning acute and convalescent COVID-19. Sample material is recorded as cDNA or gDNA derived from T cells, B-cell-depleted T cells, or PBMCs.

CDR1 is MNHNS and CDR2 is SASEGT in the germline V gene. V was shortened by 3 bases and J by 0 bases, with 9 bases between the two germline ends. The CDR3 loop spans 15 amino acids. Per the original methods: Cell counts per sample came from amplifying reference gene primers. The assay was immunoSEQ multiplex PCR, and TCRdb's table has in-frame clones only and misses some. V, J and clone size derive from that table, while D and trimming were established from the DNA sequence. The sample contains about 120,000 clones, about 86% of which appear only once. The sequenced material came from peripheral blood. This receptor was obtained from a woman in her fifties or sixties with acute or convalescent COVID-19. The gene calls are TRBV6-1 and TRBJ2-1; no reliable D call. The CDR3 loop is CASSESPSSYNEQFF. DNA of the CDR3: TGTGCCAGCAGTGAGAGTCCGAGCTCCTACAATGAGCAGTTCTTC.